This T cell receptor (beta chain) was sequenced during a study of T cell responses to AZD1222 COVID-19 vaccine (dated by TCRdb to the early 2020s). Regarding the research as a whole: TCR sequencing covered roughly 230 trial participants: 200 to 220 given two doses of AZD1222 and some 25 given two doses of MenACWY control vaccine. Trial participants were enrolled into age subgroups of 18-55, 56-69 and 70-plus years, which contained around 140, 26 and 57 TCR-sequenced participants, respectively. Overall results and qualifications from the work: Conclusions about previously exposed vaccinees were limited because only five to seven AZD1222 recipients were SARS-CoV-2 seropositive at baseline. Most participants were white British and females outnumbered males, and the authors suggested that clonal diversity may have been underestimated. The 56-69-year group was small, and its depth increase did not reach significance, likely because of low power. Because no samples from the day 14 peak response were available, repertoires could be characterized only after the peak T cell response. The whole spike protein was spanned by vaccine-associated CD4 TCRs, and dominant responses were seen in regions 160-218 and 743-854. Spike-specific TCR breadth and depth rose significantly after two AZD1222 doses compared with day 0 and with MenACWY recipients. Epitopes outside the regions mutated in the B.1.351 and B.1.1.7 variants were reportedly recognized by nearly half of the unique spike-specific TCRs.

The meaning of the sample's time point label: about 28 days (+/-7) after the second vaccine dose. The sample's treatment or condition label is to be understood as: meningococcal conjugate vaccine given as trial control. Vaccinee samples were obtained from the UK trials COV001 and COV002, which included a single-blind randomized controlled phase 2/3 trial of AZD1222 (ChAdOx1 nCoV-19) in healthy adults. For TCRbeta chain sequencing, PBMC samples were collected from trial participants at day 0 and at day 28 after the second dose. The CDR3 regions of human TCRbeta chains were analyzed by immunosequencing. The paper's processing steps were these. TCRs in the repertoires were compared against a reference library of SARS-CoV-2-specific TCRs that had been generated with the MIRA antigen-specificity platform. Breadth meant the fraction of unique TCRs that were SARS-CoV-2-associated, whereas depth meant the fraction of total T cells that were SARS-CoV-2-associated. Using the MIRA data, each spike-specific TCR was mapped to the spike region that the TCR reacts to and placed in a CD4 or CD8 class. Log10-transformed breadth and depth values were compared by one-way ANOVA with Sidak's multiple comparisons tests. Imported from immuneACCESS, the table was reduced by TCRdb to in-frame sequences with V and J called. These copies leave out some clones; in studies compared against another copy, an unresolved V gene accounts for under half, and the cause of the remainder is not known. V, J and clone size are taken as reported in that table, and D and trimming were inferred from the DNA itself. A total of 210,000 or so clones appear in this sample, 90% to 95% of them only once. Of the sample, around 1.7% falls within the top ten clones.

To note about this clone: Its cognate antigen has yet to be identified. The record has no base qualities; no much larger clone is one base away.

Reading the germline V gene gives CDR1 ENHRY and CDR2 SYGVKD. V drops 4 bases and J drops 2 bases, leaving 5 bases in between. The CDR3 runs 12 amino acids, cysteine and phenylalanine included. The kept DNA is CDR3 alone, 36 bases in frame from the first base. This clonotype originated in an adult who received the MenACWY meningococcal vaccine as a control. Here the chain combines TRBV10-3 and TRBJ1-2; the D gene cannot be resolved reliably. The material sequenced was peripheral blood, taken 28 days after the second dose of the MenACWY control vaccine. The DNA is as follows: TGTGCCATCAGTGCAGAGAACTATGGCTACACCTTC. It codes for CAISAENYGYTF.